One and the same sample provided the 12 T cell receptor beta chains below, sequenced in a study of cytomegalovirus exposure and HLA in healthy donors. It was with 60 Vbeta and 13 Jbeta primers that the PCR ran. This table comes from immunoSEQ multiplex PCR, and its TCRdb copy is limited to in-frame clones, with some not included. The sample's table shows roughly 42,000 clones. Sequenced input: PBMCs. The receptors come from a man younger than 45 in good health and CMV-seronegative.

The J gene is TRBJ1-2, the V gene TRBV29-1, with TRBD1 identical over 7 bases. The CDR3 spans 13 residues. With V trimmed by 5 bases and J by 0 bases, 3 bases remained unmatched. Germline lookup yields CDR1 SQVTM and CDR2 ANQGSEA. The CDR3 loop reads CSVFGTANYGYTF. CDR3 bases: TGCAGCGTTTTCGGGACAGCTAACTATGGCTACACCTTC.

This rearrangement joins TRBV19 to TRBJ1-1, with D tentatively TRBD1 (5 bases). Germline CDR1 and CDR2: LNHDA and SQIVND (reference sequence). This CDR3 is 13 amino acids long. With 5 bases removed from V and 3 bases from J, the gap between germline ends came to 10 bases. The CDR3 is CASSQSRDTEAFF. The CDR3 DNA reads TGTGCCAGTAGTCAGTCCAGGGACACTGAAGCTTTCTTT.

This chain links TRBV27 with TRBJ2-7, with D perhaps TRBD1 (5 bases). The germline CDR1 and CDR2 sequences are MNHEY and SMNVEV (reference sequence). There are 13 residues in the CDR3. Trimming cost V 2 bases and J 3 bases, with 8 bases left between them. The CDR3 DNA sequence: TGTGCCAGCAGTTTACCAGGGAACTACGAGCAGTACTTC. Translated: CASSLPGNYEQYF.

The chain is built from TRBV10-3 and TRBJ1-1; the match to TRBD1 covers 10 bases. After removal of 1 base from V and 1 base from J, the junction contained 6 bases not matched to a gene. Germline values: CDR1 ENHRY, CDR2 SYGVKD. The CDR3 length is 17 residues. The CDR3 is CAISELGQGVGNTEAFF. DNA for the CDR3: TGTGCCATCAGTGAGTTAGGACAGGGGGTCGGGAACACTGAAGCTTTCTTT.

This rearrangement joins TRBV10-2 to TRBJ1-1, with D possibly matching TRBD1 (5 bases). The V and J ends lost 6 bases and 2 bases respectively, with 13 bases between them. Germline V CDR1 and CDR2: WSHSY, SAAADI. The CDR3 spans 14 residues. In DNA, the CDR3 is TGCGCCAGCAGCCTCCTTCAGGGTAACACTGAAGCTTTCTTT. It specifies CASSLLQGNTEAFF.

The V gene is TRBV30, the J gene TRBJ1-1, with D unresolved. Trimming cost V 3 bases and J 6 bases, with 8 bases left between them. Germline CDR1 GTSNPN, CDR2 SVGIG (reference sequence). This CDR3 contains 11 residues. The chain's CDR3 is CAWRGGAEAFF. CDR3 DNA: TGTGCCTGGAGGGGAGGCGCTGAAGCTTTCTTT.

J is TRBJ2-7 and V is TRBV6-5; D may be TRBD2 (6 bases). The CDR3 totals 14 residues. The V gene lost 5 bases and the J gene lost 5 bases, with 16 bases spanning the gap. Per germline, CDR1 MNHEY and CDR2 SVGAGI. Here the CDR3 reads CASSPTGTHNEQYF. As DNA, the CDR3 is TGTGCCAGCAGTCCTACCGGGACTCATAACGAGCAGTACTTC.

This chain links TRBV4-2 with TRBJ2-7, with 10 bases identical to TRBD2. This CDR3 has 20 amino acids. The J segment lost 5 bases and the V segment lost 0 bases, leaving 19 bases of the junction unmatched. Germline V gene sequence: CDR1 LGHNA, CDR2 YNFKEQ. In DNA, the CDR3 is TGTGCCAGCAGCCAAGATCCGGGGATCGGGCCTAGCGGGAGTCACAACGAGCAGTACTTC. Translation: CASSQDPGIGPSGSHNEQYF.

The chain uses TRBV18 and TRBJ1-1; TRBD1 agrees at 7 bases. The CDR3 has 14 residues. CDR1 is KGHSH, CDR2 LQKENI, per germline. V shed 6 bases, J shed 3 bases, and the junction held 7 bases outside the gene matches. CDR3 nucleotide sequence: TGTGCCAGCTCTCCGAGGACAGGAGACACTGAAGCTTTCTTT. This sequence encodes CASSPRTGDTEAFF.

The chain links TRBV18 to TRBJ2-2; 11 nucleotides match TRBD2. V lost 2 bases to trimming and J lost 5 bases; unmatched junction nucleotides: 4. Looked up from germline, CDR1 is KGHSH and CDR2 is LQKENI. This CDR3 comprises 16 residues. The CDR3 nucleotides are TGTGCCAGCTCACCAACACGACTAGCGGGAACCGGGGAGCTGTTTTTT. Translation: CASSPTRLAGTGELFF.

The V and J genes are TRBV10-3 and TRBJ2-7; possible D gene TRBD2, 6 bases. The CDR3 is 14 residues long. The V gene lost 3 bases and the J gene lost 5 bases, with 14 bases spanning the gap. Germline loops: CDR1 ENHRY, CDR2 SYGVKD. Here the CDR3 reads CAISEGTRLNEQYF. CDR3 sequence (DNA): TGTGCCATCAGTGAAGGGACTCGTCTAAACGAGCAGTACTTC.

The CDR3 coding sequence is TGCGCCAGCAGACGGTCCAGAGACCAGGTTCTGAACACTGAAGCTTTCTTT. This encodes CASRRSRDQVLNTEAFF. The chain carries TRBV4-1 and TRBJ1-1; D gene uncertain. Between the trimmed V and J ends, which lost 6 bases and 0 bases, there was a span of 20 bases. The CDR3 has 17 residues. Germline CDR1 and CDR2: MGHRA and YSYEKL.